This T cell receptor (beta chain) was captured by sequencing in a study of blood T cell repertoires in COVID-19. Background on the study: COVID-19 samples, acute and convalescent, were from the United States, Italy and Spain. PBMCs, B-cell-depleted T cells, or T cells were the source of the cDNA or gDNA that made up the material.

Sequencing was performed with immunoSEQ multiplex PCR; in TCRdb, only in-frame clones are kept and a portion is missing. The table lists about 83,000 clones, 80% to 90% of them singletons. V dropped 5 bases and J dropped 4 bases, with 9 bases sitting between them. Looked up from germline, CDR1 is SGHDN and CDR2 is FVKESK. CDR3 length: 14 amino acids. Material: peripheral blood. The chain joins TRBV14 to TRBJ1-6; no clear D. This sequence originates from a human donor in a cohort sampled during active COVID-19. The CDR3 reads CASSWSVYNSPLHF. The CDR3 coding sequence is TGTGCCAGCAGCTGGTCAGTTTATAATTCACCCCTCCACTTT.